The TCR beta chain described here comes from a study of Ad26.COV2.S vaccination and SARS-CoV-2 variants. Across the study: Donor was in the COV1001 Ad26.COV2.S trial arm. The study, taken as a whole, reports: TCR breadth and depth analyses may have underestimated total T cell responses. People given the vaccine had a wider spike-specific TCR breadth than placebo recipients did.

As for this clone: Its antigen remains unknown.

Profiled with immunoSEQ multiplex PCR; TCRdb holds only in-frame clones, not every one. The data hold some 390,000 clones, with 75% to 90% observed a single time. Regarding treatment: 19 received Ad26.COV2.S at low or high dose, single or two shots; five or six received placebo; per-sample allocation not given. The samples date from day 63 after the first vaccine or placebo injection. The V end was cut by 10 bases, the J end by 0 bases, with 13 bases between. This CDR3 is 15 amino acids long. The sequenced sample was peripheral blood, obtained in a trial of Ad26.COV2.S vaccine versus placebo. This clonotype was obtained from a person aged 18 to 65 who received the Ad26.COV2.S COVID-19 vaccine or a placebo. This chain connects TRBV23-1 to TRBJ2-6; the D is unclear. TRBV23-1 is marked as an open reading frame, function uncertain. CDR3 nucleotide sequence: TGCGCCATACGCGGCTCCCGCTCTGGGGCCAACGTCCTGACTTTC. The encoded protein is CAIRGSRSGANVLTF.